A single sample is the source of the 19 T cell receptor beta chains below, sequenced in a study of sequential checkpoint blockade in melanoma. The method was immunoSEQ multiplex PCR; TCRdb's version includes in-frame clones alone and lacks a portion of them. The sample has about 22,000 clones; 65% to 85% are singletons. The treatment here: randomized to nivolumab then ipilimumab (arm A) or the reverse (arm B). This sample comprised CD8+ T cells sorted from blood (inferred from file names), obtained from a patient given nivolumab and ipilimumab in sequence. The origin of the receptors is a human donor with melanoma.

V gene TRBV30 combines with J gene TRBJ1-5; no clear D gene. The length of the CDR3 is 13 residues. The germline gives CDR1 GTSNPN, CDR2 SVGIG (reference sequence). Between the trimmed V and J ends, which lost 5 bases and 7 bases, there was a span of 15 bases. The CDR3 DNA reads TGTGCCTGGGCCCCCAGTATATTGCAGCCCCAGCATTTT. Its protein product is CAWAPSILQPQHF.

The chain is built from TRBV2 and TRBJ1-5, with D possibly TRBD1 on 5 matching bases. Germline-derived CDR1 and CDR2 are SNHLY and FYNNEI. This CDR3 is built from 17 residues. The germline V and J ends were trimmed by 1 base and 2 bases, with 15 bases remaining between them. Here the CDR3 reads CASSEEIWGGGNQPQHF. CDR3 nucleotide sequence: TGTGCCAGCAGTGAAGAGATTTGGGGGGGAGGCAATCAGCCCCAGCATTTT.

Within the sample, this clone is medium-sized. CDR3 DNA: TGTGCCTGGAGTGCCTTTTCCAGGGGGCGCGGCACTGAAGCTTTCTTT. Translation gives CAWSAFSRGRGTEAFF. The gene calls are TRBV30 and TRBJ1-1; the match to TRBD1 covers 8 bases. The CDR3 totals 16 residues. CDR1 and CDR2 from the germline V gene are GTSNPN and SVGIG (reference sequence). Trimming took 1 base from V and 4 from J; bases not matched to a gene: 11.

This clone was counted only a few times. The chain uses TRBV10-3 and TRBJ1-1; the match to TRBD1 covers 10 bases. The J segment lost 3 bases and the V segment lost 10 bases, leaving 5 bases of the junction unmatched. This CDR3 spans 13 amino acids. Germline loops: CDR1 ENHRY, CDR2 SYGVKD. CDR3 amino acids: CATRQGAHTEAFF. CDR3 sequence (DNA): TGTGCCACCCGACAGGGGGCGCACACTGAAGCTTTCTTT.

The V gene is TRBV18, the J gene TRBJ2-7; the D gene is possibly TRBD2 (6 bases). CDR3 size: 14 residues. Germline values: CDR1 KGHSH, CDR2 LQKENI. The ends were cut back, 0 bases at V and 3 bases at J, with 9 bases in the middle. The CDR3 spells CASSPPRRDYEQYF. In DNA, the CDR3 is TGTGCCAGCTCACCACCGCGGCGGGACTACGAGCAGTACTTC.

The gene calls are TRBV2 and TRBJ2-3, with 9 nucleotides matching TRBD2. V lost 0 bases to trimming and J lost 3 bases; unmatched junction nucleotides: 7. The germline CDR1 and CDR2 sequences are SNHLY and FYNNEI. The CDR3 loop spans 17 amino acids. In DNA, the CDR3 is TGTGCCAGCAGTGAAGCGGGGGGACTAGCTGTGACAGATACGCAGTATTTT. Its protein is CASSEAGGLAVTDTQYF.

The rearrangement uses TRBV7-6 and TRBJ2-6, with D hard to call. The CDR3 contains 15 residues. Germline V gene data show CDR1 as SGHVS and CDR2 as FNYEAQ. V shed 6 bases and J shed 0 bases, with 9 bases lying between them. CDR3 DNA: TGTGCCAGCAGTCCGGTCCGCTCTGGGGCCAACGTCCTGACTTTC. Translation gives CASSPVRSGANVLTF. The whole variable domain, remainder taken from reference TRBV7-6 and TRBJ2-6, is GAGVSQSPRYKVTKRGQDVALRCDPISGHVSLYWYRQALGQGPEFLTYFNYEAQQDKSGLPNDRFSAERPEGSISTLTIQRTEQRDSAMYRCASSPVRSGANVLTFGAGSRLTVL.

The CDR3 sequence is CAWSGGEETQYF. Written as DNA, the CDR3 is TGTGCCTGGAGTGGCGGGGAAGAGACCCAGTACTTC. The chain links TRBV30 to TRBJ2-5; the D gene is possibly TRBD2 (6 bases). Germline loops: CDR1 GTSNPN, CDR2 SVGIG (reference sequence). This CDR3 has 12 amino acids. V lost 1 base, J lost 3 bases, and 6 bases lay in between.

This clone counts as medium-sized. CDR3 DNA sequence: TGTGCCAGCAGTTTCAGACTCAATCGGTTTACATATGGCTACACCTTC. Translating it yields CASSFRLNRFTYGYTF. The V gene is TRBV28, the J gene TRBJ1-2, with no clear D. The CDR3 covers 16 residues. Trimming took 3 bases from V and 5 from J, leaving 19 bases between them. Germline lookup yields CDR1 MDHEN and CDR2 SYDVKM.

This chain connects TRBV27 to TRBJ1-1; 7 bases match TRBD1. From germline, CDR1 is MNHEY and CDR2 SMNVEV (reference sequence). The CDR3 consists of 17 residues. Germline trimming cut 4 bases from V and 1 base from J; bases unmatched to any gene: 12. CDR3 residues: CASSWTGQLSQNTEAFF. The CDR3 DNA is TGTGCCAGCAGTTGGACGGGACAGCTAAGCCAGAACACTGAAGCTTTCTTT.

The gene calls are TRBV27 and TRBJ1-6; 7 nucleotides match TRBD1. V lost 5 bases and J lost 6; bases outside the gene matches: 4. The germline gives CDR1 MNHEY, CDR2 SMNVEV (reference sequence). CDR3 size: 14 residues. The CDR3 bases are TGTGCCAGCAGTCTGGACAGGTTTAATTCACCCCTCCACTTT. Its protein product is CASSLDRFNSPLHF.

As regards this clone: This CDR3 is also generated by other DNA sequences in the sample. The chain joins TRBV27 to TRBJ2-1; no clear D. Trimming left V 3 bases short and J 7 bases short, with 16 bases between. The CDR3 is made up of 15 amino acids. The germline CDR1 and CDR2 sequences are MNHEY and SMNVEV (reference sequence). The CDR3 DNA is TGTGCCAGCAGTTTTAGAAGCGTCTTAAATAATGAGCAGTTCTTC. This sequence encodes CASSFRSVLNNEQFF.

Here the CDR3 reads CSGDRGQTDTQYF. CDR3 sequence (DNA): TGCAGCGGTGACAGGGGGCAGACAGATACGCAGTATTTT. The gene calls are TRBV29-1 and TRBJ2-3, with 10 bases lining up with TRBD1. Germline lookup yields CDR1 SQVTM and CDR2 ANQGSEA. This CDR3 has 13 amino acids. V shed 7 bases, J shed 3 bases, and the junction held 4 bases outside the gene matches.

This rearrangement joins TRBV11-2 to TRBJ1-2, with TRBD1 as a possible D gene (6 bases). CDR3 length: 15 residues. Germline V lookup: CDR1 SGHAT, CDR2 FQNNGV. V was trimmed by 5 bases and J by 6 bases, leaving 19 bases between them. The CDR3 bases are TGTGCCAGCAGCGTGAGACACAGGGTAACTGATGGCTACACCTTC. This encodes CASSVRHRVTDGYTF.

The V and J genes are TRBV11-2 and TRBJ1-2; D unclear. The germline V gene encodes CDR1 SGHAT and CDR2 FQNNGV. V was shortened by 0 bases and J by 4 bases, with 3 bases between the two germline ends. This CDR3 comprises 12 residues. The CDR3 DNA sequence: TGTGCCAGCAGCTTAGAGGCCTATGGCTACACCTTC. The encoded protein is CASSLEAYGYTF.

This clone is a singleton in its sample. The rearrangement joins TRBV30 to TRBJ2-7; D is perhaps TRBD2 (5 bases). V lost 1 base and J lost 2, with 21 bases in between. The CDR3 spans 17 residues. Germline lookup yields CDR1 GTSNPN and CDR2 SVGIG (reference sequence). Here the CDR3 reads CAWSGTFGLPNTYEQYF. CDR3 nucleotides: TGTGCCTGGAGTGGAACTTTCGGACTGCCCAATACCTACGAGCAGTACTTC.

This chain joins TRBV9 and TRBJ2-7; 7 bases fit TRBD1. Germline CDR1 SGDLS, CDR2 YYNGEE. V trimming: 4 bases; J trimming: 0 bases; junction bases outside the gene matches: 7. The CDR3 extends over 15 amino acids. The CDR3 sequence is CASSPTPGGSYEQYF. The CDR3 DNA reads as TGTGCCAGCAGCCCAACTCCAGGGGGCTCCTACGAGCAGTACTTC. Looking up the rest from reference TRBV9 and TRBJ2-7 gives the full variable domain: DSGVTQTPKHLITATGQRVTLRCSPRSGDLSVYWYQQSLDQGLQFLIQYYNGEERAKGNILERFSAQQFPDLHSELNLSSLELGDSALYFCASSPTPGGSYEQYFGPGTRLTVT.

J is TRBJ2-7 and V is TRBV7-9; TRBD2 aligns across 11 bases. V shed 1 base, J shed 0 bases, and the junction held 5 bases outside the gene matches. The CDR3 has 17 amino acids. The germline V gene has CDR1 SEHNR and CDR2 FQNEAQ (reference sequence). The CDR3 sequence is CASSLGSGGDPSYEQYF. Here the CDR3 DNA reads TGTGCCAGCAGCTTAGGTAGCGGGGGGGATCCCTCCTACGAGCAGTACTTC.

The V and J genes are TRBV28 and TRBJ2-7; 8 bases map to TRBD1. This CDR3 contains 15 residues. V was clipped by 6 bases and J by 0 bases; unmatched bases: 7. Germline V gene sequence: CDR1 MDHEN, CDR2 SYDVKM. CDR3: CASSERDRNSYEQYF. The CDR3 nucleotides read TGTGCCAGCAGCGAGAGGGACAGGAACTCCTACGAGCAGTACTTC.